The clone carrying this T cell receptor (beta chain) was picked up one time. This sample is part of a study of cytomegalovirus exposure and HLA in healthy donors. Study information: A later analysis reported the same platform for the roughly 120 validation repertoires and the approximately 670 first-cohort repertoires.

Clones were read by immunoSEQ multiplex PCR, and TCRdb kept only the in-frame ones, dropping some. The sample has 250,000 to 350,000 clones, around 90% seen once; the top ten hold around 0.96%. The origin of this receptor is a man aged 25 to 40 in good health and CMV-seronegative. Sequenced material: PBMCs.

For the CDR3, the DNA is TGCGCCAGCAGAGGGGGACAGAGCTCTGGAAACACCATATATTTT. Its translation: CASRGGQSSGNTIYF. The chain employs TRBV10-2 and TRBJ1-3, with 7 bases lining up with TRBD1. This CDR3 has 15 amino acids. Trimming removed 6 bases from V and 0 bases from J; junction bases left unmatched: 5. Germline values: CDR1 WSHSY, CDR2 SAAADI.